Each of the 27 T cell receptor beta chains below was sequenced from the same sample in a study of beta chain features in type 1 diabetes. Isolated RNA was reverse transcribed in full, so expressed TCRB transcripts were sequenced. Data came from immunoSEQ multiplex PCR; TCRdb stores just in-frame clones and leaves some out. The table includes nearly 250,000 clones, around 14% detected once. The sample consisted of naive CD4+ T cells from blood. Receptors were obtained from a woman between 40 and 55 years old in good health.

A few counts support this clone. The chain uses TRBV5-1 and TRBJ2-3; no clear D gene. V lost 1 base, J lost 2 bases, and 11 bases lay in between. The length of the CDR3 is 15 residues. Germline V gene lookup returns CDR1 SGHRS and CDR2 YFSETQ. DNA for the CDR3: TGCGCCAGCAGCTTGTGGGCAGACCTCACAGATACGCAGTATTTT. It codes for CASSLWADLTDTQYF.

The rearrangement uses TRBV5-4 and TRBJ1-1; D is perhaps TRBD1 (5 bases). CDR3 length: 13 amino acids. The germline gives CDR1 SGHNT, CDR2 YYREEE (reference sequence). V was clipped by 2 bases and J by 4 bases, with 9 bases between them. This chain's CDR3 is CASSFGGVTEAFF. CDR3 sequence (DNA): TGTGCCAGCAGCTTTGGGGGGGTCACTGAAGCTTTCTTT. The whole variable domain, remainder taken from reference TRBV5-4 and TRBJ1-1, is ETGVTQSPTHLIKTRGQQVTLRCSSQSGHNTVSWYQQALGQGPQFIFQYYREEENGRGNFPPRFSGLQFPNYSSELNVNALELDDSALYLCASSFGGVTEAFFGQGTRLTVV.

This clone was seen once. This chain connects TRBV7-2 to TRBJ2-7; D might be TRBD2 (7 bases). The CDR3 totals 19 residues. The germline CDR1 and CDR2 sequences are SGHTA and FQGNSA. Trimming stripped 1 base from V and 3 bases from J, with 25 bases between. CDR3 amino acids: CASSLVGRGRKVEGYEQYF. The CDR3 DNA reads TGTGCCAGCAGCTTAGTGGGGCGGGGGCGCAAAGTTGAAGGCTACGAGCAGTACTTC.

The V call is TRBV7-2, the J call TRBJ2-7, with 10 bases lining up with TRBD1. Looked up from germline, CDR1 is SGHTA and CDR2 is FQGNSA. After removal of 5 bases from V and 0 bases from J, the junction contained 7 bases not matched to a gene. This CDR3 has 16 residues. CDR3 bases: TGTGCCAGCAGCCCCAACCGGGACAGGGGCTCCTACGAGCAGTACTTC. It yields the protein CASSPNRDRGSYEQYF.

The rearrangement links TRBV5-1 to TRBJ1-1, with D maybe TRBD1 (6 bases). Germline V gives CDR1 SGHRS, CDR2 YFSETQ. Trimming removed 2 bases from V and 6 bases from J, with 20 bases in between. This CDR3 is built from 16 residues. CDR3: CASSFPDSKLGAEAFF. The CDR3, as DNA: TGCGCCAGCAGCTTCCCGGACAGTAAGCTGGGGGCTGAAGCTTTCTTT.

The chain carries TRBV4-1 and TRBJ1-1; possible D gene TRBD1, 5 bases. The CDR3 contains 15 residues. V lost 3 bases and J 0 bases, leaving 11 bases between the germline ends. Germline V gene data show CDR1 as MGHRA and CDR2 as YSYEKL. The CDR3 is CASSQLDTLNTEAFF. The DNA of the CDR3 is TGCGCCAGCAGCCAGCTGGACACTCTGAACACTGAAGCTTTCTTT.

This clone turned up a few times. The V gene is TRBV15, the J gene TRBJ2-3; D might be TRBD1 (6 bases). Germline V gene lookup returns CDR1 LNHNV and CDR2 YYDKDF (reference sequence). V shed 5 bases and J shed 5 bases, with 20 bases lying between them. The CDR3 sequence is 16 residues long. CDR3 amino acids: CATSRVDGKGGDTQYF. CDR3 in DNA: TGTGCCACCAGCCGAGTTGATGGGAAAGGGGGAGATACGCAGTATTTT.

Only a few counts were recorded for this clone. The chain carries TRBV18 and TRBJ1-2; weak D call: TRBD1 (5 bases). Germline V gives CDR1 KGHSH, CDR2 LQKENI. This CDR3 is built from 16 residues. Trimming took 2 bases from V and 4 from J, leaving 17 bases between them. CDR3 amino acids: CASSPATDSGFYGYTF. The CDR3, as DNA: TGTGCCAGCTCACCAGCGACAGACTCAGGATTCTATGGCTACACCTTC.

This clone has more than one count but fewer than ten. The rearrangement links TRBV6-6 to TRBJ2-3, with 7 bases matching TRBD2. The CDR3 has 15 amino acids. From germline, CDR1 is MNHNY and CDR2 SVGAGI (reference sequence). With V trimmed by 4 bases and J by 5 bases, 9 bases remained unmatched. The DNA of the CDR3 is TGTGCCAGCAGTTTAGCGGGTGGGAGGAGAGATACGCAGTATTTT. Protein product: CASSLAGGRRDTQYF.

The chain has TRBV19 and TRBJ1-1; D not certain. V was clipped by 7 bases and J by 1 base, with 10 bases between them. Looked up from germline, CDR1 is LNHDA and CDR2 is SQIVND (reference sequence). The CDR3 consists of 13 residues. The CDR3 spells CASTRRENTEAFF. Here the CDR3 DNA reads TGTGCCAGTACGCGAAGAGAGAACACTGAAGCTTTCTTT.

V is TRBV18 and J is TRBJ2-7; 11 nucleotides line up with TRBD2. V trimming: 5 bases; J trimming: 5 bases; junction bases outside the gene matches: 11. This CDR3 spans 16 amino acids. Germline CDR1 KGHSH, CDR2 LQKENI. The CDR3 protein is CASSNVPSGGYDEQYF. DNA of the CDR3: TGTGCCAGCTCAAACGTACCTAGCGGGGGGTACGACGAGCAGTACTTC.

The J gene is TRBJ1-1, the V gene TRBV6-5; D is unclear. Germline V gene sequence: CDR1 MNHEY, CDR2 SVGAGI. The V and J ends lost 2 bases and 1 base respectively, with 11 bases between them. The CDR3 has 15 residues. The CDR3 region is CASSYLPTSNTEAFF. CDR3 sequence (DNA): TGTGCCAGCAGTTACCTCCCGACATCGAACACTGAAGCTTTCTTT.

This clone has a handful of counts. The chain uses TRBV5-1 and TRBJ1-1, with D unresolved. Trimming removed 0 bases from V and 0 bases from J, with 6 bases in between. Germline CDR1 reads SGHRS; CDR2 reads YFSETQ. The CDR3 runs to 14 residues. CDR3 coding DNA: TGCGCCAGCAGCTTGGTCGGGTTGAACACTGAAGCTTTCTTT. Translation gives CASSLVGLNTEAFF.

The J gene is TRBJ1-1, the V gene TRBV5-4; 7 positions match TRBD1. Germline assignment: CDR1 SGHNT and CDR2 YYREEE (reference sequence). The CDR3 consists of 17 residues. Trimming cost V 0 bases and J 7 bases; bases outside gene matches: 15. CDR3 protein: CASSLDGQAGSFGEAFF. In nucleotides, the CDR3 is TGTGCCAGCAGCTTGGACGGACAGGCGGGTTCGTTTGGTGAAGCTTTCTTT. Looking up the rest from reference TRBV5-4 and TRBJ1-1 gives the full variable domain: ETGVTQSPTHLIKTRGQQVTLRCSSQSGHNTVSWYQQALGQGPQFIFQYYREEENGRGNFPPRFSGLQFPNYSSELNVNALELDDSALYLCASSLDGQAGSFGEAFFGQGTRLTVV.

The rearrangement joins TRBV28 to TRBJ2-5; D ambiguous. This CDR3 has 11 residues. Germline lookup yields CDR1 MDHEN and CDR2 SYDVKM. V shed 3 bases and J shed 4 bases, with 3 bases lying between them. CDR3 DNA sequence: TGTGCCAGCAGTTTGAGAGAGACCCAGTACTTC. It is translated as CASSLRETQYF.

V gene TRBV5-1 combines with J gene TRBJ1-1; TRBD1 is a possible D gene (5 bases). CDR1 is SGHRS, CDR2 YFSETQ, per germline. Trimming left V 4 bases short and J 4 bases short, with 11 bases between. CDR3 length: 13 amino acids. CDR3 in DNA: TGCGCCAGCAGCCCTGGGGGGGGCACTGAAGCTTTCTTT. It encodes CASSPGGGTEAFF.

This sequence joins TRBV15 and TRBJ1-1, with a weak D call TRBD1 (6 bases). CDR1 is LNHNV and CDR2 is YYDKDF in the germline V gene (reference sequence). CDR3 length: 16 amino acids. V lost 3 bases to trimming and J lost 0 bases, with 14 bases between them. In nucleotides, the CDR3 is TGTGCCACCAGCAGGACAAACAGGGTCCTGAACACTGAAGCTTTCTTT. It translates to CATSRTNRVLNTEAFF. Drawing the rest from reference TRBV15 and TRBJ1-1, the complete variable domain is DAMVIQNPRYQVTQFGKPVTLSCSQTLNHNVMYWYQQKSSQAPKLLFHYYDKDFNNEADTPDNFQSRRPNTSFCFLDIRSPGLGDTAMYLCATSRTNRVLNTEAFFGQGTRLTVV.

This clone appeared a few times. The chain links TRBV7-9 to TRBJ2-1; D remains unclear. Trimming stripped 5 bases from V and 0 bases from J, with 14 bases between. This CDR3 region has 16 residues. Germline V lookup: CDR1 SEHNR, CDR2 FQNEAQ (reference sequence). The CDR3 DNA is TGTGCCAGCAGCCCCCGTTTAGCTGGCTCCTACAATGAGCAGTTCTTC. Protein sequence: CASSPRLAGSYNEQFF. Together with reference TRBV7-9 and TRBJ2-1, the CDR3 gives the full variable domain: DTGVSQNPRHKITKRGQNVTFRCDPISEHNRLYWYRQTLGQGPEFLTYFQNEAQLEKSRLLSDRFSAERPKGSFSTLEIQRTEQGDSAMYLCASSPRLAGSYNEQFFGPGTRLTVL.

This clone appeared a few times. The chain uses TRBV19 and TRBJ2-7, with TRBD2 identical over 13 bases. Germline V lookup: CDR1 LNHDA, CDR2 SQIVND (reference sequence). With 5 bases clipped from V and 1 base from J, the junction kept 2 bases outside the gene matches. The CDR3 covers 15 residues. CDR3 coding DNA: TGTGCCAGTAGTCGGACTAGCGGGGGTTCCTACGAGCAGTACTTC. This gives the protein CASSRTSGGSYEQYF.

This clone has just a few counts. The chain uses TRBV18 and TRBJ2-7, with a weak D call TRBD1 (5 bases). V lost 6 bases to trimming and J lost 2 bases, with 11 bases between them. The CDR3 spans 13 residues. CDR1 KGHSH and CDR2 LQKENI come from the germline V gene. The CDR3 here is CASSPDRAYEQYF. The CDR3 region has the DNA TGTGCCAGCTCGCCCGACAGAGCCTACGAGCAGTACTTC.

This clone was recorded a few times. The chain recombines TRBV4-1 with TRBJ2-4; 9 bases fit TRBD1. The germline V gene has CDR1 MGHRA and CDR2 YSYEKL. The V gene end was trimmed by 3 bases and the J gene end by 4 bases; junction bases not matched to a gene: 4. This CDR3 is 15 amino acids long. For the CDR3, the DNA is TGCGCCAGCAGCCAGGTGGGGACAGGGAAAAACATTCAGTACTTC. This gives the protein CASSQVGTGKNIQYF.

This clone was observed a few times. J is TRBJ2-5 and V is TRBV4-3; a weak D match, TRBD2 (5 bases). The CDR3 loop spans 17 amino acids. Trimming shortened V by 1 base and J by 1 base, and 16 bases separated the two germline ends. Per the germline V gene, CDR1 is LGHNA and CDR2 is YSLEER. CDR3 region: CASSQALSGGFQETQYF. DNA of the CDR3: TGCGCCAGCAGCCAAGCACTGTCAGGAGGCTTCCAAGAGACCCAGTACTTC.

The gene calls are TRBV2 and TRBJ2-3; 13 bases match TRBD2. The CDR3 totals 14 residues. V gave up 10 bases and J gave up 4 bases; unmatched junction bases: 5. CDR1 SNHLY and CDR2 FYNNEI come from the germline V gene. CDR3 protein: CATRTSGGADTQYF. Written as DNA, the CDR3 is TGTGCCACCAGAACTAGCGGGGGGGCAGATACGCAGTATTTT.

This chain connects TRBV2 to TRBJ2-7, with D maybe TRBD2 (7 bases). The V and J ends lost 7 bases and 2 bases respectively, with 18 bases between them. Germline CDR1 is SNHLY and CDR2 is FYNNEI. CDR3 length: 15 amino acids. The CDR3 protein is CASTRPAGATYEQYF. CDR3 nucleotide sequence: TGTGCCAGCACCAGGCCGGCGGGGGCCACCTACGAGCAGTACTTC.

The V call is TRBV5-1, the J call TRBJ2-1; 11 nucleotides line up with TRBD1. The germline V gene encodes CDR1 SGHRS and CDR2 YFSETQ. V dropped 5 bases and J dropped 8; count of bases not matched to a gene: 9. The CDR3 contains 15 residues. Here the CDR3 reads CASRVRTGGSYEQFF. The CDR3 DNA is TGCGCCAGCAGGGTAAGGACAGGGGGCTCGTATGAGCAGTTCTTC.

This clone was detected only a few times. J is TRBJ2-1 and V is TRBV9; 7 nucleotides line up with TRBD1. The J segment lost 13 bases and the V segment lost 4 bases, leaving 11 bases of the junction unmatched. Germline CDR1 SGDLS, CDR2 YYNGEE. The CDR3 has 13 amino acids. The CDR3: CASSPRLPGGQFF. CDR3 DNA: TGTGCCAGCAGCCCCCGGCTCCCAGGGGGACAGTTCTTC.

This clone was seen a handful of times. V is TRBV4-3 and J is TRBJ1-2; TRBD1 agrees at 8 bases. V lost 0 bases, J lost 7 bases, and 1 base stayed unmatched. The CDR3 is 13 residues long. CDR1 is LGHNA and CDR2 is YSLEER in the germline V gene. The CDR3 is CASSQDRGLGYTF. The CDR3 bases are TGCGCCAGCAGCCAAGACAGGGGGCTTGGCTACACCTTC.